The clone carrying this TCR beta chain has at least ten counts. The antigen remains unidentified. Using its own MiXCR run on the 5' RACE reads, TCRdb lists one record per CDR3 protein. Of hundreds of thousands of distinct CDR3 sequences in the sample, approximately 8.4% were seen once. These data come from a study of CD8 T cells in ankylosing spondylitis. Study results and caveats: Clones that were linked to disease were CD8+ and were relatively rare in peripheral blood. Typical of ankylosing spondylitis blood, it appeared, was a TCR beta motif of seven to nine highly homologous variants.

The CDR3 contains 14 residues. CDR1 is SGDLS, CDR2 YYNGEE, per germline. With V trimmed by 4 bases and J by 4 bases, 4 bases remained unmatched. The sequence was obtained from a female donor with ankylosing spondylitis or in good health (not recorded which). Sequencing was carried out using blood, either unsorted or a sorted T cell fraction (not recorded which). The chain couples TRBV9 to TRBJ2-1; 8 bases agree with TRBD2. CDR3 sequence reads: CASSRGGQYNEQFF. CDR3 sequence (DNA): TGTGCCAGCAGCCGGGGGGGGCAGTACAATGAGCAGTTCTTC.